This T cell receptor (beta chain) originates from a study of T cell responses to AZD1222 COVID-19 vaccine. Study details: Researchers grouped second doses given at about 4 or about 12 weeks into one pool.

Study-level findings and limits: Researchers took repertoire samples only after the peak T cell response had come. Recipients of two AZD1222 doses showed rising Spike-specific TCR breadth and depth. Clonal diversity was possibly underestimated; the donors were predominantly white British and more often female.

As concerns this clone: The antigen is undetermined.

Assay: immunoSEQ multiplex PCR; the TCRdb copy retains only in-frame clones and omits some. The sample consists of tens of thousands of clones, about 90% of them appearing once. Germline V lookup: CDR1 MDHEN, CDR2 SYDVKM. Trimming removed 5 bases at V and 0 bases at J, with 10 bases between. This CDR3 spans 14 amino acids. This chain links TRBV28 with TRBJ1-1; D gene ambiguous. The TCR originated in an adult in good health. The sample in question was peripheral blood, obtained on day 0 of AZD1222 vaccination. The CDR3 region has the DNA TGTGCCAGCAGTGAGGTTTCAATGAACACTGAAGCTTTCTTT. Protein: CASSEVSMNTEAFF.